The clone carrying this T cell receptor beta chain was seen a handful of times. This specimen comes from a study of cytomegalovirus exposure and HLA in healthy donors. A multiplex PCR was run with 60 Vbeta primers and 13 Jbeta primers. Assay: immunoSEQ multiplex PCR; the TCRdb copy retains only in-frame clones and omits some. The sample lists about 130,000 clones; around 70% were seen once. CDR1 is MGHRA and CDR2 is YSYEKL in the germline V gene. CDR3 length: 16 residues. Losses at the gene ends were 0 bases for V and 5 bases for J; bases not matched to a gene: 3. Sequencing was performed on PBMCs. The sequence was obtained from a human donor in good health. The J gene is TRBJ2-2, the V gene TRBV4-1; 10 bases map to TRBD2. The CDR3 protein is CASSQEAGGATGELFF. The CDR3 DNA reads TGCGCCAGCAGCCAAGAAGCGGGAGGGGCGACCGGGGAGCTGTTTTTT.